Below, one T cell receptor beta chain is given with its context. No antigen is known for it. The data are from a study of chemoradiotherapy in HPV16-positive cancers. For the study at large: A couple of HPV16-positive patients' cells yielded candidate HPV-specific clones and common motifs. Notes on the study in general: The functional HPV-specific definition rests on just two HPV16-positive patients. Non-HPV-specific T cells did not expand in tumors during treatment, whereas candidate HPV-specific clones and E7-related motifs did.

V was pared by 1 base and J by 6 bases, with 12 bases between. The CDR3 has 14 amino acids. Germline-derived CDR1 and CDR2 are MGHRA and YSYEKL. Produced via immunoSEQ multiplex PCR; TCRdb's table is partial and in-frame only. This table has several thousand clones, 71% appearing once. The clonotype originates from a human donor with HPV-associated anogenital cancer. The chain couples TRBV4-1 to TRBJ1-2; D may be TRBD1 (6 bases). The material was tumor tissue, obtained from a patient who underwent chemoradiotherapy. CDR3 nucleotide sequence: TGCGCCAGCAGCCAAGCCCGGGACACGGATGGCTACACCTTC. Encoded protein: CASSQARDTDGYTF.